This T cell receptor beta chain was sequenced during a study of beta chain features in type 1 diabetes. Looking at the study overall: Taken together, all samples contributed 107,917,701 examined sorted cells.

Each donor gave one heparinised blood draw averaging around 0.12 L. cDNA synthesis used the whole RNA isolate, giving expressed TCRB sequences. Naive, central memory and regulatory T cell samples averaged around 3.9 million immunoSEQ reads each. The data were produced by immunoSEQ multiplex PCR, yet TCRdb's version contains in-frame clones alone and is incomplete. The profile shows 150,000 to 190,000 clones, approximately 8.1% of them singletons. Findings and limits, study-wide: In type 1 diabetes patients, VDJ junctions had fewer insertions; deletions at these junctions were more frequent.

This clone was counted only a few times. Its specificity is unknown. The CDR3 totals 15 residues. Per germline, CDR1 SGDLS and CDR2 YYNGEE. Between the trimmed V and J ends, which lost 0 bases and 3 bases, there was a span of 12 bases. Specimen: central memory CD4+ T cells from blood. The receptor's source is a man aged 18 to 29 in good health. This chain joins TRBV9 and TRBJ1-1; TRBD1 is a possible D gene (6 bases). The CDR3 region is CASSVGPGVDTEAFF. The CDR3 bases are TGTGCCAGCAGCGTAGGTCCAGGGGTCGACACTGAAGCTTTCTTT.